This TCR beta chain was captured by sequencing in a study of cytomegalovirus exposure and HLA in healthy donors. With 4 bases removed from V and 1 base from J, the gap between germline ends came to 11 bases. This CDR3 has 15 amino acids. Germline V gene lookup returns CDR1 SGHNT and CDR2 YYREEE (reference sequence). PCR involved 60 Vbeta and 13 Jbeta primers. Using immunoSEQ multiplex PCR, the repertoire was profiled, and TCRdb retains in-frame clones only, with some absent. The sample contains around 150,000 clones, roughly 70% of which appear only once. Only a few counts were recorded for this clone.

Specimen: PBMCs. The clonotype comes from a man in his forties in good health and CMV-seropositive. The chain is built from TRBV5-4 and TRBJ2-2; D possibly corresponds to TRBD2 (6 bases). CDR3 protein: CASSPDGRNTGELFF. The CDR3 DNA reads TGTGCCAGCAGCCCGGACGGGAGGAACACCGGGGAGCTGTTTTTT.